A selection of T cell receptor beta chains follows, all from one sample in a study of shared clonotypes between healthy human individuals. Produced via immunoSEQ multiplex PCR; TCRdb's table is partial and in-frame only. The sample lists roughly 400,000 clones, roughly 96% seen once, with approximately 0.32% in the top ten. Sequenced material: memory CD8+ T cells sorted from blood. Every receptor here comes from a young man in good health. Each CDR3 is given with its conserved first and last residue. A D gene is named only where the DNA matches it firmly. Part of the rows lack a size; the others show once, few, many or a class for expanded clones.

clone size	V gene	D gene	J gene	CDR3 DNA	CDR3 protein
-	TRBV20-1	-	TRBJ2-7	TGCAGCCCCCGTAGCCCCTACGAGCAGTACTTC	CSPRSPYEQYF
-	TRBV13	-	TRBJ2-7	TGTGCCAGCAGCCATTGCGCCAGCTCCTACGAGCAGTACTTC	CASSHCASSYEQYF
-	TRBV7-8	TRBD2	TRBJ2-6	TGTGCCAGCAGCTTAGCGCCGGGGGGTGCCCTCGGGGCCAACGTCCTGACTTTC	CASSLAPGGALGANVLTF
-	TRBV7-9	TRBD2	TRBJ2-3	TGTGCCAGCAGCTTAAGGCCCTACACGGGCGGGAGGGCCGATACGCAGTATTTT	CASSLRPYTGGRADTQYF
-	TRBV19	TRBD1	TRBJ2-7	TGTGCCAGTAGTAAAATGGGGGACAGGGAAGCCTACGAGCAGTACTTC	CASSKMGDREAYEQYF
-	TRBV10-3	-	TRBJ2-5	TGTGCCATCAGAGAGCCCCGGGAGACCCAGTACTTC	CAIREPRETQYF
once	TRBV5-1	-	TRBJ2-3	TGCGCCAGCAGCTTGGTAGATACGCAGTATTTT	CASSLVDTQYF
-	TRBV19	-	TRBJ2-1	TGTGCCAGTAGTATCGTGAACGGGAGAGGCGATGAGCAGTTCTTC	CASSIVNGRGDEQFF
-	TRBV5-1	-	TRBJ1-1	TGCGCCAGCAGCTTGGCCGGGGGCCCTGAAGCTTTCTTT	CASSLAGGPEAFF
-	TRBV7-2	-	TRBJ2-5	TGTGCCAGCAGCTTGATAAGACAGGACCAGACCCAGTACTTC	CASSLIRQDQTQYF
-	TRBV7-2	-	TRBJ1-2	TGTGCCAGCAGCTTAGAATCGGCCTATGGCTACACCTTC	CASSLESAYGYTF
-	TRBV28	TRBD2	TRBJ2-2	TGTGCCAGCAGTCCCATGGGACTAGCGGGAGGATTCACCGGGGAGCTGTTTTTT	CASSPMGLAGGFTGELFF
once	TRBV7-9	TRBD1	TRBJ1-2	TGTGCCAGCATGGGCCGGACAGGGCCCTATGGCTACACCTTC	CASMGRTGPYGYTF
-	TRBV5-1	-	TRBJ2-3	TGCGCCAGCAGCTTGGGTTTTGCAGATACGCAGTATTTT	CASSLGFADTQYF
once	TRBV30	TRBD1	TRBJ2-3	TGTGCCTGGAGTGTACAGGGGACAGATACGCAGTATTTT	CAWSVQGTDTQYF
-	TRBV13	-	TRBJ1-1	TGTGCCAGCAGCTTAGGAGGATGGCCGAACACTGAAGCTTTCTTT	CASSLGGWPNTEAFF
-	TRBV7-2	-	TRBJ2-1	TGTGCCAGCAGCGGGAAGGCCTACAATGAGCAGTTCTTC	CASSGKAYNEQFF
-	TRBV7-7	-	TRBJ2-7	TGTGCTAGCAGCTTACAGGCGAACTCCTACGAGCAGTACTTC	CASSLQANSYEQYF
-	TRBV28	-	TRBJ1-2	TGTGCCAGCAGTTCCCCCCGTACGTCTAACTATGGCTACACCTTC	CASSSPRTSNYGYTF
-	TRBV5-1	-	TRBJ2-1	TGCGCCACCGCACCGGGCCAGGGGTTTTACAATGAGCAGTTCTTC	CATAPGQGFYNEQFF
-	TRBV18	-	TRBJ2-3	TGTGCCAGCTCACAGGGGGATACGCAGTATTTT	CASSQGDTQYF
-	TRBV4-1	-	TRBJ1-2	TGCGCCAGCAGCCAAGATCGCAAGGTGGGCGGCTACACCTTC	CASSQDRKVGGYTF
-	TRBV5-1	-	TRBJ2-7	TGCGCCAGCAGCTTGGGACTCGGCTACGAGCAGTACTTC	CASSLGLGYEQYF
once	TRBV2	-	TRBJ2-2	TGTGCCAGCAGACTAGGGGGAAAGGGGGAGCTGTTTTTT	CASRLGGKGELFF
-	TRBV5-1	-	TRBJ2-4	TGCGCCAGCAGCGCTGACCCGGACATTCAGTACTTC	CASSADPDIQYF
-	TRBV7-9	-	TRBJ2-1	TGTGCCAGCAGCTTAGCAGGGCACAATGAGCAGTTCTTC	CASSLAGHNEQFF
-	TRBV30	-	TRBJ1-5	TGTGCCTGGAGTTTCTTTGGGAACAATCAGCCCCAGCATTTT	CAWSFFGNNQPQHF
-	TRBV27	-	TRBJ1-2	TGTGCCAGCAGTGTGACCTCAACTGGGTATGGCTACACCTTC	CASSVTSTGYGYTF
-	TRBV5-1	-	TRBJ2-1	TGCGCCAGCAGCCTCGTCCCGACGGGGAGCTCCTACAATGAGCAGTTCTTC	CASSLVPTGSSYNEQFF
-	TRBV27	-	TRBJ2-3	TGTGCCAGCAGTTTACGGGACACAGATACGCAGTATTTT	CASSLRDTDTQYF
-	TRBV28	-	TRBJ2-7	TGTGCCAGCAGTTCCACCCTCTACGAGCAGTACTTC	CASSSTLYEQYF
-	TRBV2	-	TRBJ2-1	TGTGCCAGCAGTGAATCCGGTAGGAAGCAGTTCTTC	CASSESGRKQFF
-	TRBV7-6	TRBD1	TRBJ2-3	TGTGCCAGCAGCTACAGGGGGCGCACAGATACGCAGTATTTT	CASSYRGRTDTQYF
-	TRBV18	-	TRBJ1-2	TGTGCCAGCTCGAAGGGCACCCCCCCGGGGAACTATGGCTACACCTTC	CASSKGTPPGNYGYTF
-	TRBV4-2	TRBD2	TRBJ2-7	TGTGCCAGCAGAGAATCGGGACTAGCGGGCTACGAGCAGTACTTC	CASRESGLAGYEQYF
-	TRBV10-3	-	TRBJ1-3	TGTGCCATCAGTGAGTTAGGACTGAGCTCTGGAAACACCATATATTTT	CAISELGLSSGNTIYF
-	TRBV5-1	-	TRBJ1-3	TGCGCCAGCAGCTTGTCGGCAGGGGGAAACACCATATATTTT	CASSLSAGGNTIYF
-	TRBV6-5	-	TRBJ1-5	TGTGCCAGCAGTCGCTCCTTGGATAGCAATCAGCCCCAGCATTTT	CASSRSLDSNQPQHF